The 21 T cell receptor beta chains below all came from one sample that was sequenced in a study of OX40 agonist ivuxolimab in advanced cancers. Data came from immunoSEQ multiplex PCR; TCRdb stores just in-frame clones and leaves some out. Here the sample spans some 44,000 clones, around 88% being singletons. This material consisted of CD4+ or CD8+ T cells sorted from blood, taken in a trial of the OX40 agonist ivuxolimab. The receptor source for this set is an adult with an advanced solid tumor such as melanoma, head and neck, liver or kidney cancer.

This CDR3 is CASGLGGYQETQYF. The CDR3, as DNA: TGTGCTAGTGGTTTGGGAGGGTACCAAGAGACCCAGTACTTC. This chain links TRBV12-5 with TRBJ2-5, with D perhaps matching TRBD2 (5 bases). Germline V gene lookup returns CDR1 LGHNT and CDR2 FRNRAP. V lost 1 base and J 0 bases, leaving 6 bases between the germline ends. This CDR3 comprises 14 residues. The full variable domain, completed using reference TRBV12-5 and TRBJ2-5, is DARVTQTPRHKVTEMGQEVTMRCQPILGHNTVFWYRQTMMQGLELLAYFRNRAPLDDSGMPKDRFSAEMPDATLATLKIQPSEPRDSAVYFCASGLGGYQETQYFGPGTRLLVL.

The CDR3 sequence: CASSQQGGTDTQYF. In DNA form, the CDR3 reads TGCGCCAGCAGCCAACAGGGCGGGACAGATACGCAGTATTTT. J is TRBJ2-3 and V is TRBV4-1, with D perhaps matching TRBD1 or TRBD2 (5 bases each). The CDR3 runs 14 residues. From germline, CDR1 is MGHRA and CDR2 YSYEKL. The germline V and J ends were trimmed by 2 bases and 3 bases, with 9 bases remaining between them.

The rearrangement links TRBV29-1 to TRBJ2-3, with D hard to call. Trimming took 4 bases from V and 4 from J, leaving 15 bases between them. Germline CDR1 is SQVTM and CDR2 is ANQGSEA. This CDR3 is built from 14 residues. CDR3 DNA: TGCAGCGTTGGTTTACAGTTTCGCGCAGATACGCAGTATTTT. Its translation: CSVGLQFRADTQYF.

The J gene is TRBJ2-1, the V gene TRBV5-1; D is unresolved. Germline CDR1 SGHRS, CDR2 YFSETQ. Trimming pared 0 bases from V and 5 bases from J, leaving 9 bases between. The CDR3 spans 14 residues. The CDR3 loop reads CASSLGPPNNEQFF. Written as DNA, the CDR3 is TGCGCCAGCAGCTTGGGACCTCCGAACAATGAGCAGTTCTTC. Filled out from reference TRBV5-1 and TRBJ2-1, the complete variable domain reads KAGVTQTPRYLIKTRGQQVTLSCSPISGHRSVSWYQQTPGQGLQFLFEYFSETQRNKGNFPGRFSGRQFSNSRSEMNVSTLELGDSALYLCASSLGPPNNEQFFGPGTRLTVL.

V is TRBV2 and J is TRBJ1-6; TRBD1 aligns across 10 bases. CDR3 length: 15 amino acids. The V segment lost 7 bases and the J segment 10 bases; nucleotides outside the gene matches: 10. The V gene's germline CDR1 is SNHLY and CDR2 FYNNEI. The CDR3 DNA reads TGTGCCAGCAATAGGGACAGGGGTATCATATCACCCCTCCACTTT. Translating it yields CASNRDRGIISPLHF.

This clone came up once. The CDR3 DNA reads as TGTGCCAGTAGCATACAGGGGGCGACGGCCAAAAACATTCAGTACTTC. This translates into CASSIQGATAKNIQYF. V and J are TRBV19 and TRBJ2-4, with TRBD1 matching over 9 bases. J gave up 1 base and V 6 bases, and 7 bases lay outside the gene matches. The germline V gene has CDR1 LNHDA and CDR2 SQIVND (reference sequence). The CDR3 is 16 residues long. The full variable domain, with the rest looked up from reference TRBV19 and TRBJ2-4, is DGGITQSPKYLFRKEGQNVTLSCEQNLNHDAMYWYRQDPGQGLRLIYYSQIVNDFQKGDIAEGYSVSREKKESFPLTVTSAQKNPTAFYLCASSIQGATAKNIQYFGAGTRLSVL.

J is TRBJ1-1 and V is TRBV7-9, with D perhaps matching TRBD1 (5 bases). The germline CDR1 and CDR2 sequences are SEHNR and FQNEAQ (reference sequence). V lost 5 bases and J lost 7, with 11 bases in between. This CDR3 is 12 amino acids long. In DNA, the CDR3 is TGTGCCAGCAGCCCGATCCAGGGTGAAGCTTTCTTT. Encoded protein: CASSPIQGEAFF.

Here the CDR3 reads CASTGPSPPGANVLTF. DNA of the CDR3: TGTGCCAGCACGGGGCCCTCCCCCCCTGGGGCCAACGTCCTGACTTTC. V is TRBV9 and J is TRBJ2-6, with D perhaps given as TRBD1 or TRBD2 (5 bases each). V was trimmed by 6 bases and J by 2 bases, leaving 15 bases between them. CDR1 is SGDLS and CDR2 is YYNGEE in the germline V gene. The CDR3 contains 16 residues.

The chain uses TRBV4-2 and TRBJ1-2; 7 bases map to TRBD1. Per germline, CDR1 LGHNA and CDR2 YNFKEQ. The CDR3 loop spans 17 amino acids. J gave up 5 bases and V 4 bases, and 16 bases lay outside the gene matches. The CDR3 here is CASSPRGRGSDYYGYTF. The CDR3 nucleotides are TGTGCCAGCAGCCCTAGGGGGCGCGGGTCGGATTATTATGGCTACACCTTC.

This chain connects TRBV9 to TRBJ2-7, with a weak D call TRBD1 (6 bases). The germline V and J ends were trimmed by 4 bases and 5 bases, with 28 bases remaining between them. CDR3 size: 18 residues. The V gene's germline CDR1 is SGDLS and CDR2 YYNGEE. The CDR3 DNA reads as TGTGCCAGCAGCCAAGGGTCAGGACTGGGGGCAGGGGACCACGAGCAGTACTTC. Its translation: CASSQGSGLGAGDHEQYF.

The chain has TRBV29-1 and TRBJ2-3; 8 bases map to TRBD2. The V gene end was trimmed by 7 bases and the J gene end by 0 bases; junction bases not matched to a gene: 6. The CDR3 is 14 amino acids. Germline CDR1 and CDR2: SQVTM and ANQGSEA. The CDR3 sequence: CSAPLAASTDTQYF. The CDR3 region has the DNA TGCAGCGCGCCACTAGCGGCTAGCACAGATACGCAGTATTTT.

The CDR3 region has the DNA TGTGCCAGCAGTAGAGGGACAGGGGGCTCCTACGAGCAGTACTTC. Amino acids: CASSRGTGGSYEQYF. The V gene is TRBV6-1, the J gene TRBJ2-7; 11 nucleotides align to TRBD1. The CDR3 length is 15 residues. Trimming at V came to 5 bases and at J to 0 bases, leaving 3 bases not matched to a gene. Germline V gene sequence: CDR1 MNHNS, CDR2 SASEGT.

The gene calls are TRBV10-1 and TRBJ2-5; D is possibly TRBD2 (5 bases). V lost 2 bases and J lost 2, with 6 bases in between. CDR1 and CDR2 from the germline V gene are WNHNN and SYGVQD (reference sequence). The CDR3 extends over 13 amino acids. The CDR3 DNA reads TGCGCCAGCAGTGAGGGCGGGCAAGAGACCCAGTACTTC. Encoded protein: CASSEGGQETQYF.

The chain has TRBV5-1 and TRBJ2-7; D is uncertain. There are 14 residues in the CDR3. Germline-derived CDR1 and CDR2 are SGHRS and YFSETQ. V lost 0 bases to trimming and J lost 0 bases, with 7 bases between them. The CDR3 region has the DNA TGCGCCAGCAGCTTGGCCCTGGACTCCTACGAGCAGTACTTC. Amino acid sequence: CASSLALDSYEQYF. The full variable domain, in which reference TRBV5-1 and TRBJ2-7 provide the parts outside the CDR3, is KAGVTQTPRYLIKTRGQQVTLSCSPISGHRSVSWYQQTPGQGLQFLFEYFSETQRNKGNFPGRFSGRQFSNSRSEMNVSTLELGDSALYLCASSLALDSYEQYFGPGTRLTVT.

This clone was seen only a few times. The V gene is TRBV7-9, the J gene TRBJ1-2; 7 bases align to TRBD1. CDR3 length equals 13 residues. Per germline, CDR1 SEHNR and CDR2 FQNEAQ (reference sequence). V lost 4 bases to trimming and J lost 3 bases; unmatched junction nucleotides: 2. The CDR3 DNA is TGTGCCAGCAGCTACGGGACAGACTATGGCTACACCTTC. It encodes CASSYGTDYGYTF.

The gene calls are TRBV6-6 and TRBJ2-2; the D is unclear. The V end lost 2 bases, the J end lost 2 bases, and 9 bases lay between the germline ends. Germline-derived CDR1 and CDR2 are MNHNY and SVGAGI (reference sequence). The CDR3 consists of 15 residues. The CDR3 bases are TGTGCCAGCAGTTACCAAGCGATTAACACCGGGGAGCTGTTTTTT. Translated: CASSYQAINTGELFF.

V and J are TRBV28 and TRBJ2-5; 9 nucleotides match TRBD2. The assigned J gene may be wrong: the sequence end matches TRBJ2-7 better. Germline assignment: CDR1 MDHEN and CDR2 SYDVKM. The CDR3 is made up of 15 amino acids. In DNA form, the CDR3 reads TGTGCCAGCAGTGTGCGCGGGGGGGCGTCCTACGAGCAGTACTTC. It specifies CASSVRGGASYEQYF.

CDR3 sequence (DNA): TGTGCCAGCAGCTTGGAGGCTAGCGGGAGCGACGAGCAGTACTTC. Amino acids: CASSLEASGSDEQYF. The chain links TRBV5-5 to TRBJ2-7, with 10 bases that match TRBD2. The V gene's germline CDR1 is SGHKS and CDR2 YYEKEE (reference sequence). Losses at the gene ends were 0 bases for V and 5 bases for J; bases not matched to a gene: 5. The CDR3 has 15 residues.

The chain is built from TRBV27 and TRBJ2-2; D is unresolved. Trimming took 2 bases from V and 2 from J, leaving 9 bases between them. CDR3 length equals 15 residues. Per germline, CDR1 MNHEY and CDR2 SMNVEV (reference sequence). The CDR3 region is CASSLNWSNTGELFF. CDR3 in DNA: TGTGCCAGCAGTTTAAATTGGTCAAACACCGGGGAGCTGTTTTTT.

This clone was counted a single time. The V and J genes are TRBV25-1 and TRBJ2-3, with TRBD2 matching over 9 bases. V was clipped by 2 bases and J by 3 bases; unmatched bases: 9. Germline V gene data show CDR1 as MGHDK and CDR2 as SYGVNS. The CDR3 loop spans 17 amino acids. Here the CDR3 reads CASSEGSGSGGTDTQYF. CDR3 DNA sequence: TGTGCCAGCAGTGAAGGTAGTGGTAGCGGGGGAACAGATACGCAGTATTTT.

V usage is TRBV6-5 and J usage is TRBJ2-4; a possible D gene is TRBD1 (7 bases). Germline assignment: CDR1 MNHEY and CDR2 SVGAGI. This CDR3 comprises 16 residues. Trimming took 4 bases from V and 0 from J, leaving 13 bases between them. CDR3 nucleotide sequence: TGTGCCAGCAGTTTAAACAGGGGACTAGCCAAAAACATTCAGTACTTC. This sequence encodes CASSLNRGLAKNIQYF.